This TCR beta chain was captured by sequencing in a study of T-cell reconstitution after alpha-beta-depleted transplantation in children. Notes on the study in general: A year had passed since transplant, and T-cell counts and diversity by then came mostly from newly produced T cells. Reportedly, roughly two months post-transplant, alpha-beta T cells arose from several hundred expanded graft clones. For some patients, TCRbeta diversity was high at day 60 because of recipient T cells and thymic progenitors that survived.

This clonotype was counted ten times or more. What it binds is not known. Preparation of the TCRbeta library was carried out with unique molecular identifiers. Using its own MiXCR run on the PCR reads, TCRdb lists one record per CDR3 protein. The sample has a few hundred thousand distinct CDR3 sequences; roughly 30% are singletons. The V end lost 1 base, the J end lost 3 bases, and 2 bases lay between the germline ends. The CDR3 consists of 12 residues. The V gene's germline CDR1 is SGHRS and CDR2 YFSETQ. The starting material was PBMCs, obtained before TCRalphabeta/CD19-depleted stem cell transplant. V is TRBV5-1 and J is TRBJ2-1; D uncertain. The TCR was taken from a boy younger than two with Wiskott-Aldrich syndrome, due to receive a stem cell transplant. The CDR3 DNA follows: TGCGCCAGCAGCTTGAACTACAATGAGCAGTTCTTC. It is translated as CASSLNYNEQFF.